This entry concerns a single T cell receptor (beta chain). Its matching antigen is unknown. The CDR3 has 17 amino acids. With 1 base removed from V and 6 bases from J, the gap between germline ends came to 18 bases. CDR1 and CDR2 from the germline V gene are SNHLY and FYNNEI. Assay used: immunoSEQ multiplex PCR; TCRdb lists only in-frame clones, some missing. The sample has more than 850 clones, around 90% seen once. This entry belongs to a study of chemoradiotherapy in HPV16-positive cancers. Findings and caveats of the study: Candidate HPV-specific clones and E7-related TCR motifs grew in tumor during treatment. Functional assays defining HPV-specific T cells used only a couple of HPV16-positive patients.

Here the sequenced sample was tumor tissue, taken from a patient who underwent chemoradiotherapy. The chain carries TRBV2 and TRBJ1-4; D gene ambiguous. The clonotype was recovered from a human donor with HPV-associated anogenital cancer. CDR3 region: CASSEEGVGLNDEKLFF. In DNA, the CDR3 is TGTGCCAGCAGTGAAGAGGGTGTTGGGTTGAACGATGAAAAACTGTTTTTT. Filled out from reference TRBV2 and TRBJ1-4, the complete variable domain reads EPEVTQTPSHQVTQMGQEVILRCVPISNHLYFYWYRQILGQKVEFLVSFYNNEISEKSEIFDDQFSVERPDGSNFTLKIRSTKLEDSAMYFCASSEEGVGLNDEKLFFGSGTQLSVL.